This TCR beta chain is from a study of blood T cell repertoires in COVID-19. Shortly before study entry, within 2 weeks, exposed participants had met a COVID-19 case. This clone was detected a few times. The germline gives CDR1 LNHDA, CDR2 SQIVND (reference sequence). The CDR3 is 14 amino acids. V shed 7 bases, J shed 6 bases, and the junction held 8 bases outside the gene matches. TCRdb keeps only in-frame clones here, not all; method: immunoSEQ multiplex PCR. This table has some 340,000 clones, 85% to 95% appearing once. This receptor was taken from a woman aged 25 to 45 who had been exposed to COVID-19. Material for sequencing was PBMCs or T cells enriched from blood (not recorded which). The chain links TRBV19 to TRBJ2-1, with 8 bases that match TRBD2. The CDR3 nucleotides read TGTGCCAGTATAGACGGGGGGGCCGTCAATGAGCAGTTCTTC. Protein product: CASIDGGAVNEQFF. Together with reference TRBV19 and TRBJ2-1, the CDR3 gives the full variable domain: DGGITQSPKYLFRKEGQNVTLSCEQNLNHDAMYWYRQDPGQGLRLIYYSQIVNDFQKGDIAEGYSVSREKKESFPLTVTSAQKNPTAFYLCASIDGGAVNEQFFGPGTRLTVL.